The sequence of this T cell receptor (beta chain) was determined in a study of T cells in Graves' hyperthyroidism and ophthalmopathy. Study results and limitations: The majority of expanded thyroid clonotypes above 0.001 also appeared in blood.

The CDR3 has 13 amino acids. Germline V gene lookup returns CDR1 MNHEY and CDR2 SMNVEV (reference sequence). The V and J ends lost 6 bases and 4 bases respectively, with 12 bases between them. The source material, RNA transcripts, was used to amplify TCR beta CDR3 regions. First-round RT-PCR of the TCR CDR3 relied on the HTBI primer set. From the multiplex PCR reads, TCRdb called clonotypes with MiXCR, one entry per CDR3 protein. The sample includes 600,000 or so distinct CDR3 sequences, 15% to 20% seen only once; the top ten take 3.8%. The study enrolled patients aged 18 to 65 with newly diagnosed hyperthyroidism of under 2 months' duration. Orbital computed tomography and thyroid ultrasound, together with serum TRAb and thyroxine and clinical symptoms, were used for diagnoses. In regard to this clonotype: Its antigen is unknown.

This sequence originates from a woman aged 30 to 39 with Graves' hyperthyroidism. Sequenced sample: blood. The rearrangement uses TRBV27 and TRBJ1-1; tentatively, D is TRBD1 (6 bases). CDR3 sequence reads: CASRPRTVTEAFF. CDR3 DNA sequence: TGTGCCAGCAGGCCCAGGACAGTCACTGAAGCTTTCTTT.